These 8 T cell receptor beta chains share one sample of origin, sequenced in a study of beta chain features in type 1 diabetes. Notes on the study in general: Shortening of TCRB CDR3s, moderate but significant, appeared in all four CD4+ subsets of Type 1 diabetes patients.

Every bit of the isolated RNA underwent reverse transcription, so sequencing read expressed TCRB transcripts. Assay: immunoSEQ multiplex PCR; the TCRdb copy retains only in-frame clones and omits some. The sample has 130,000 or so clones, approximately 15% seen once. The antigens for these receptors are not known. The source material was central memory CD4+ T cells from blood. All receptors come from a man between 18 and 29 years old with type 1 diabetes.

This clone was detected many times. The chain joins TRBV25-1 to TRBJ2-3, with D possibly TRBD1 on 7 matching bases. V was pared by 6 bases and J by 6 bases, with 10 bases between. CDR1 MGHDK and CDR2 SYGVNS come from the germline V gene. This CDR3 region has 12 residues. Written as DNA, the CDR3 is TGTGCCAGCAGGGCAGGGGGGGATACGCAGTATTTT. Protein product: CASRAGGDTQYF.

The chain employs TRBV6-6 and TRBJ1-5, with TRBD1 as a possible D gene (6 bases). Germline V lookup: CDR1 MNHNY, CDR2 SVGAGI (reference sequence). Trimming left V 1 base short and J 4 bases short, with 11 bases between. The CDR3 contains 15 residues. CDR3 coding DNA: TGTGCCAGCAGTTACTTTACAGGGCAGAATCAGCCCCAGCATTTT. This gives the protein CASSYFTGQNQPQHF.

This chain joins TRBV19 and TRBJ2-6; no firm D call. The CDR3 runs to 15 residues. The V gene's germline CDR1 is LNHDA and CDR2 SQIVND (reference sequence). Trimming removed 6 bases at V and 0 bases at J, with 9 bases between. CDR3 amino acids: CASRWGTSGANVLTF. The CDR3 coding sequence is TGTGCCAGTAGATGGGGAACCTCTGGGGCCAACGTCCTGACTTTC.

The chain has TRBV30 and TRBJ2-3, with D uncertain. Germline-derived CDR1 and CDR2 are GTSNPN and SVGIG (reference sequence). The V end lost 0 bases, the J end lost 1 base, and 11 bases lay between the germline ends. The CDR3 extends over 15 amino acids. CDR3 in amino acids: CAWSVWGSRTDTQYF. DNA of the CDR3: TGTGCCTGGAGTGTCTGGGGATCTCGCACAGATACGCAGTATTTT.

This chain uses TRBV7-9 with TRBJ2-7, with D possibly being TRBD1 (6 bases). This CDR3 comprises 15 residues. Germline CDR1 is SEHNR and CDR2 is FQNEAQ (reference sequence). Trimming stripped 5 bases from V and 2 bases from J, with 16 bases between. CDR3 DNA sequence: TGTGCCAGCAGCCGTGGGGTTGACAGGCCCTACGAGCAGTACTTC. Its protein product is CASSRGVDRPYEQYF.

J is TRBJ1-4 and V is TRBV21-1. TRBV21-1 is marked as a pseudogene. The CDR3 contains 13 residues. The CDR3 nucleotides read TGTGCCAGCAGCAAAAGAGGGGGGAAAAACCCAATCTTT. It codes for CASSKRGGKNPIF.

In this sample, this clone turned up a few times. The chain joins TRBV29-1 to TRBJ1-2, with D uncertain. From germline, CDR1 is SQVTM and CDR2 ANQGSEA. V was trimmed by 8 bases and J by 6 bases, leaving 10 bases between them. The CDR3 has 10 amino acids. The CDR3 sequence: CSTLTDGYTF. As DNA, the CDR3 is TGCAGCACGCTGACGGATGGCTACACCTTC.

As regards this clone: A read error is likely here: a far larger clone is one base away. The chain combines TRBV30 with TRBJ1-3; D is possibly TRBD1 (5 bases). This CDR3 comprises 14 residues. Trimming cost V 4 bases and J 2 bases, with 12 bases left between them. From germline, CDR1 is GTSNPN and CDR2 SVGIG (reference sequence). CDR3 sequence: CAWTLGAAGNTIYF. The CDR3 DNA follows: TGTGCCTGGACTTTAGGGGCGGCTGGAAACACCATATATTTT.